This T cell receptor (beta chain) was sequenced in a study of sequential checkpoint blockade in melanoma. Overall study context: Both treatment sequences were followed by maintenance nivolumab. General study findings and limits: For nivolumab-first patients, baseline tumor clonality was associated with response.

TCRdb's table, derived via immunoSEQ multiplex PCR, lists solely in-frame clones and lacks some. The sample carries a few thousand clones, over 25% recorded once. CDR3 length: 16 amino acids. Per the germline V gene, CDR1 is MNHNS and CDR2 is SASEGT. V was shortened by 0 bases and J by 0 bases, with 9 bases between the two germline ends. On this clone itself: Its antigen is not identified.

Treatment meaning: randomized to nivolumab then ipilimumab (arm A) or the reverse (arm B). DNA-damaging chemotherapy had not been given to any patient beforehand. This chain joins TRBV6-1 and TRBJ1-5; D is undetermined. Material: tumor tissue (inferred from file names), obtained from a patient given nivolumab and ipilimumab in sequence. This clonotype originated in a human donor with melanoma. CDR3 residues: CASSEAGIYSNQPQHF. The CDR3 DNA is TGTGCCAGCAGTGAAGCGGGCATCTATAGCAATCAGCCCCAGCATTTT.